The entry below describes one T cell receptor beta chain. The data originate from a study of blood T cell repertoires in COVID-19. About the research overall: Material from acute and convalescent COVID-19 was sourced from the United States, Italy and Spain.

TCRdb's table, derived via immunoSEQ multiplex PCR, lists solely in-frame clones and lacks some. In the table there are 310,000 or so clones, approximately 85% of which are singletons. CDR1 and CDR2 from the germline V gene are SGHRS and YFSETQ. The CDR3 is made up of 14 amino acids. Trimming pared 2 bases from V and 4 bases from J, leaving 10 bases between. V gene TRBV5-1 combines with J gene TRBJ1-3; no clear D. The receptor was derived from a woman between 45 and 60 years old with acute or convalescent COVID-19. Sequencing input: peripheral blood. CDR3 nucleotide sequence: TGCGCCAGCAGCTTTGGAGGGTACGGAAACACCATATATTTT. Translating it yields CASSFGGYGNTIYF.